This entry lists 20 T cell receptor beta chains sequenced from one sample in a study of blood T cell repertoires in COVID-19. Using immunoSEQ multiplex PCR, the repertoire was profiled, and TCRdb retains in-frame clones only, with some absent. The data contain roughly 400,000 clones, approximately 90% of them singletons. The sequencing sample was made of PBMCs or T cells enriched from blood (not recorded which). These receptors were obtained from a woman aged 40 to 50 who had been exposed to COVID-19.

The count of this clone is one. This chain connects TRBV5-1 to TRBJ2-1, with 11 bases identical to TRBD2. J gave up 7 bases and V 1 base, and 10 bases lay outside the gene matches. CDR1 and CDR2 (germline): SGHRS, YFSETQ. CDR3 size: 17 residues. For the CDR3, the DNA is TGCGCCAGCAGCTTGACCGTCCTAGCGGGGGGTCTAAATGAGCAGTTCTTC. It codes for CASSLTVLAGGLNEQFF.

The count of this clone is one. The rearrangement links TRBV30 to TRBJ2-1, with TRBD2 matching over 8 bases. CDR3 length: 15 amino acids. V was pared by 3 bases and J by 7 bases, with 11 bases of the junction left unmatched. Per the germline V gene, CDR1 is GTSNPN and CDR2 is SVGIG (reference sequence). CDR3 residues: CAWRGSRLARNEQFF. DNA of the CDR3: TGTGCCTGGAGAGGGTCAAGACTAGCGAGGAATGAGCAGTTCTTC.

The chain is built from TRBV2 and TRBJ1-1, with 7 bases lining up with TRBD1. The CDR3 length is 15 residues. Losses at the gene ends were 4 bases for V and 1 base for J; bases not matched to a gene: 6. CDR1 and CDR2 (germline): SNHLY, FYNNEI. The CDR3, as DNA: TGTGCCAGCAGTGTGACAGGGACGGGGAACACTGAAGCTTTCTTT. Translated: CASSVTGTGNTEAFF. Variable domain in full (rest from reference TRBV2 and TRBJ1-1): EPEVTQTPSHQVTQMGQEVILRCVPISNHLYFYWYRQILGQKVEFLVSFYNNEISEKSEIFDDQFSVERPDGSNFTLKIRSTKLEDSAMYFCASSVTGTGNTEAFFGQGTRLTVV.

V gene TRBV19 combines with J gene TRBJ1-2; no definite D call. Germline V gene lookup returns CDR1 LNHDA and CDR2 SQIVND (reference sequence). Trimming shortened V by 7 bases and J by 5 bases, and 11 bases separated the two germline ends. CDR3 size: 12 residues. The CDR3 region is CASTKAGYGYTF. The CDR3 DNA is TGTGCCAGTACCAAAGCAGGTTATGGCTACACCTTC.

The chain combines TRBV10-1 with TRBJ2-1; 8 bases are a match to TRBD2. Germline V gives CDR1 WNHNN, CDR2 SYGVQD (reference sequence). The trim removed 4 bases at V and 10 bases at J, leaving 9 bases unmatched. The CDR3 is made up of 14 amino acids. DNA for the CDR3: TGCGCCAGCAGTGTTAAAGCGGGAGTCGGGGAGCAGTTCTTC. Translating it yields CASSVKAGVGEQFF.

This chain links TRBV19 with TRBJ2-5, with TRBD1 matching 8 bases. Germline lookup yields CDR1 LNHDA and CDR2 SQIVND (reference sequence). Unmatched junction bases numbered 6, after V lost 10 bases and J lost 5 bases. The CDR3 length is 12 residues. The CDR3 is CATSRGQETQYF. DNA of the CDR3: TGTGCCACCTCCAGGGGGCAGGAGACCCAGTACTTC.

The genes are TRBV12-5 and TRBJ2-3, with 10 bases aligning to TRBD2. The trim removed 0 bases at V and 6 bases at J, leaving 9 bases unmatched. The V gene's germline CDR1 is LGHNT and CDR2 FRNRAP. This CDR3 contains 17 residues. The CDR3 DNA reads TGTGCTAGTGGTTTGGTAGCGCTAGCGGGAGTACCGGATACGCAGTATTTT. Its translation is CASGLVALAGVPDTQYF.

The chain is built from TRBV30 and TRBJ2-7; D gene unclear. With 0 bases removed from V and 6 bases from J, the gap between germline ends came to 9 bases. Germline values: CDR1 GTSNPN, CDR2 SVGIG (reference sequence). The CDR3 has 12 residues. CDR3 residues: CAWSVNSFEQYF. The DNA for the CDR3 is TGTGCCTGGAGTGTGAACAGTTTCGAGCAGTACTTC.

The V gene is TRBV11-1, the J gene TRBJ1-1; D unresolved. V was trimmed by 5 bases and J by 3 bases, leaving 10 bases between them. CDR3 length: 13 residues. Per the germline V gene, CDR1 is SGHAT and CDR2 is FQDESV (reference sequence). CDR3 sequence reads: CASSPIGHTEAFF. CDR3 bases: TGTGCCAGCAGCCCAATTGGCCACACTGAAGCTTTCTTT.

The chain employs TRBV13 and TRBJ1-1; D call uncertain. The germline CDR1 and CDR2 sequences are PRHDT and FYEKMQ (reference sequence). This CDR3 comprises 15 residues. V gave up 6 bases and J gave up 3 bases, with 17 bases separating them. CDR3 sequence: CASRFFRLGDTEAFF. CDR3 bases: TGTGCCAGCAGATTCTTCCGGCTAGGAGACACTGAAGCTTTCTTT.

The V gene is TRBV2, the J gene TRBJ1-2; 7 bases match TRBD1. The CDR3 loop spans 14 amino acids. Germline values: CDR1 SNHLY, CDR2 FYNNEI. V shed 8 bases and J 4 bases; nucleotides not matched to a gene: 10. The CDR3 spells CASLPGGRGYGYTF. CDR3 nucleotides: TGTGCCAGCCTTCCAGGGGGTCGGGGCTATGGCTACACCTTC.

The V call is TRBV30, the J call TRBJ2-2; possibly TRBD1 for D (5 bases). Trimming stripped 0 bases from V and 0 bases from J, with 11 bases between. This CDR3 comprises 16 residues. The germline V gene encodes CDR1 GTSNPN and CDR2 SVGIG (reference sequence). CDR3 nucleotide sequence: TGTGCCTGGAGTGTAAGGGGCGGCGCGAACACCGGGGAGCTGTTTTTT. It specifies CAWSVRGGANTGELFF.

The V gene is TRBV5-5, the J gene TRBJ2-7; maybe TRBD1 (5 bases). Trimming stripped 6 bases from V and 6 bases from J, with 19 bases between. This CDR3 has 14 amino acids. CDR1 and CDR2 from the germline V gene are SGHKS and YYEKEE (reference sequence). This CDR3 reads CASTQQASNSEQYF. The CDR3 DNA reads TGTGCCAGCACCCAACAGGCCTCTAACTCCGAGCAGTACTTC.

The rearrangement uses TRBV7-9 and TRBJ1-4; D uncertain. The length of the CDR3 is 14 residues. With 1 base removed from V and 3 bases from J, the gap between germline ends came to 6 bases. Germline V gene lookup returns CDR1 SEHNR and CDR2 FQNEAQ (reference sequence). The CDR3 bases are TGTGCCAGCAGCTTAGGAGTCGCTAATGAAAAACTGTTTTTT. Protein sequence: CASSLGVANEKLFF.

V and J are TRBV5-6 and TRBJ2-7; D is uncertain. The CDR3 extends over 13 amino acids. Between the trimmed V and J ends, which lost 1 base and 9 bases, there was a span of 14 bases. The germline V gene has CDR1 SGHDT and CDR2 YYEEEE. The CDR3 here is CASSLISRVGQYF. As DNA, the CDR3 is TGTGCCAGCAGCTTGATATCTCGGGTGGGGCAGTACTTC.

The rearrangement joins TRBV11-2 to TRBJ1-1; 7 nucleotides line up with TRBD1. The length of the CDR3 is 17 residues. Germline trimming cut 7 bases from V and 0 bases from J; bases unmatched to any gene: 14. Germline CDR1 is SGHAT and CDR2 is FQNNGV. The CDR3 spells CASTPSVGQGVNTEAFF. The CDR3 region has the DNA TGTGCCAGCACCCCCAGCGTGGGCCAGGGGGTGAACACTGAAGCTTTCTTT.

The V call is TRBV7-9, the J call TRBJ1-2; D is unclear. V lost 1 base and J lost 10, with 13 bases in between. The length of the CDR3 is 13 residues. The V gene's germline CDR1 is SEHNR and CDR2 FQNEAQ (reference sequence). The CDR3 DNA reads as TGTGCCAGCAGCTTAGGGGCAGTCGCCTACTACACCTTC. This gives the protein CASSLGAVAYYTF.

This chain connects TRBV7-9 to TRBJ2-1, with D possibly matching TRBD2 (6 bases). This CDR3 comprises 15 residues. Trimming pared 1 base from V and 8 bases from J, leaving 15 bases between. Germline assignment: CDR1 SEHNR and CDR2 FQNEAQ (reference sequence). In DNA form, the CDR3 reads TGTGCCAGCAGCTTAGGGGAGACTAGGGGCCATGAGCAGTTCTTC. Amino acids: CASSLGETRGHEQFF.

J is TRBJ2-5 and V is TRBV29-1; TRBD2 might be the D (5 bases). The V gene lost 4 bases and the J gene lost 4 bases, with 16 bases spanning the gap. This CDR3 spans 14 amino acids. CDR1 is SQVTM, CDR2 ANQGSEA, per germline. CDR3 bases: TGCAGCGTTGCCCTCGCGGGCCAAGGAGAGACCCAGTACTTC. It encodes CSVALAGQGETQYF.

V and J are TRBV3-1 (or the pseudogene TRBV3-2) and TRBJ1-5; D may be TRBD1 (5 bases). CDR1 and CDR2 from the germline V gene are LGHDT and YNNKEL (reference sequence). V gave up 1 base and J gave up 4 bases, with 11 bases separating them. This CDR3 region has 15 residues. CDR3 sequence: CASSQADSRNQPQHF. In DNA, the CDR3 is TGTGCCAGCAGCCAAGCTGACAGCCGAAATCAGCCCCAGCATTTT.